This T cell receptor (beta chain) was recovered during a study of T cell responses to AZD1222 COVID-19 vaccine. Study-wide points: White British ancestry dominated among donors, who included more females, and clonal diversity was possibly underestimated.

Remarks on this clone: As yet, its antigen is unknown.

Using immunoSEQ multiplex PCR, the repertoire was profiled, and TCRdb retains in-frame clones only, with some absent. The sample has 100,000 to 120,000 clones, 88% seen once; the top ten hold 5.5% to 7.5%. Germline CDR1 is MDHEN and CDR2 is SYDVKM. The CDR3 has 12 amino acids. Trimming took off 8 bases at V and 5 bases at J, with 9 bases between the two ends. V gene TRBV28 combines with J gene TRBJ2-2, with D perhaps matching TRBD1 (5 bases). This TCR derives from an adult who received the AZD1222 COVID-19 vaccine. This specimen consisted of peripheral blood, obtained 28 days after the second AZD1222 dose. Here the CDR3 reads CASQGGTGELFF. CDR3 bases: TGTGCCAGCCAGGGTGGGACCGGGGAGCTGTTTTTT. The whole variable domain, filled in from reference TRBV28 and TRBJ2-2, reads DVKVTQSSRYLVKRTGEKVFLECVQDMDHENMFWYRQDPGLGLRLIYFSYDVKMKEKGDIPEGYSVSREKKERFSLILESASTNQTSMYLCASQGGTGELFFGEGSRLTVL.